One and the same sample provided the 4 T cell receptor beta chains below, sequenced in a study of identical twins. TCRdb reprocessed the 5' RACE reads with MiXCR, giving one entry per CDR3 protein. Of under 300,000 distinct CDR3 sequences in the sample, approximately 5.9% were seen once. These data are also associated with another study on T cells expressing NK-cell markers.

Source material: CD8+ T cells sorted from blood. The origin of the receptors is a woman between 18 and 30 years old in good health.

The sample holds a few counts of this clonotype. This chain links TRBV5-1 with TRBJ2-5; TRBD2 is a possible D gene (5 bases). Between the trimmed V and J ends, which lost 1 base and 4 bases, there was a span of 17 bases. The germline gives CDR1 SGHRS, CDR2 YFSETQ. There are 16 residues in the CDR3. CDR3 residues: CASSLSSLANAETQYF. CDR3 nucleotide sequence: TGCGCCAGCAGCTTGTCCAGTCTAGCAAACGCAGAGACCCAGTACTTC.

This clonotype has a handful of counts. The rearrangement links TRBV15 to TRBJ1-1, with D maybe TRBD1 (5 bases). V gave up 3 bases and J gave up 8 bases, with 10 bases separating them. The CDR3 spans 12 residues. Germline CDR1 reads LNHNV; CDR2 reads YYDKDF (reference sequence). As DNA, the CDR3 is TGTGCCACCAGCAGGGTGGGGACGGAAGCTTTCTTT. The encoded protein is CATSRVGTEAFF.

The rearrangement uses TRBV20-1 and TRBJ2-7; D gene ambiguous. Trimming shortened V by 5 bases and J by 5 bases, and 10 bases separated the two germline ends. The CDR3 sequence is 11 residues long. CDR1 is DFQATT and CDR2 is SNEGSKA in the germline V gene (reference sequence). The CDR3 sequence: CSALGSDEQYF. CDR3 in DNA: TGCAGTGCTCTTGGGTCCGACGAGCAGTACTTC.

Many counts were recorded for this clonotype. The V and J genes are TRBV15 and TRBJ1-5, with no clear D. This CDR3 is built from 14 residues. Trimming stripped 5 bases from V and 3 bases from J, with 11 bases between. Germline CDR1 reads LNHNV; CDR2 reads YYDKDF (reference sequence). The CDR3 sequence is CATSPRRNNQPQHF. CDR3 in DNA: TGTGCCACCAGCCCGCGCCGTAACAATCAGCCCCAGCATTTT.